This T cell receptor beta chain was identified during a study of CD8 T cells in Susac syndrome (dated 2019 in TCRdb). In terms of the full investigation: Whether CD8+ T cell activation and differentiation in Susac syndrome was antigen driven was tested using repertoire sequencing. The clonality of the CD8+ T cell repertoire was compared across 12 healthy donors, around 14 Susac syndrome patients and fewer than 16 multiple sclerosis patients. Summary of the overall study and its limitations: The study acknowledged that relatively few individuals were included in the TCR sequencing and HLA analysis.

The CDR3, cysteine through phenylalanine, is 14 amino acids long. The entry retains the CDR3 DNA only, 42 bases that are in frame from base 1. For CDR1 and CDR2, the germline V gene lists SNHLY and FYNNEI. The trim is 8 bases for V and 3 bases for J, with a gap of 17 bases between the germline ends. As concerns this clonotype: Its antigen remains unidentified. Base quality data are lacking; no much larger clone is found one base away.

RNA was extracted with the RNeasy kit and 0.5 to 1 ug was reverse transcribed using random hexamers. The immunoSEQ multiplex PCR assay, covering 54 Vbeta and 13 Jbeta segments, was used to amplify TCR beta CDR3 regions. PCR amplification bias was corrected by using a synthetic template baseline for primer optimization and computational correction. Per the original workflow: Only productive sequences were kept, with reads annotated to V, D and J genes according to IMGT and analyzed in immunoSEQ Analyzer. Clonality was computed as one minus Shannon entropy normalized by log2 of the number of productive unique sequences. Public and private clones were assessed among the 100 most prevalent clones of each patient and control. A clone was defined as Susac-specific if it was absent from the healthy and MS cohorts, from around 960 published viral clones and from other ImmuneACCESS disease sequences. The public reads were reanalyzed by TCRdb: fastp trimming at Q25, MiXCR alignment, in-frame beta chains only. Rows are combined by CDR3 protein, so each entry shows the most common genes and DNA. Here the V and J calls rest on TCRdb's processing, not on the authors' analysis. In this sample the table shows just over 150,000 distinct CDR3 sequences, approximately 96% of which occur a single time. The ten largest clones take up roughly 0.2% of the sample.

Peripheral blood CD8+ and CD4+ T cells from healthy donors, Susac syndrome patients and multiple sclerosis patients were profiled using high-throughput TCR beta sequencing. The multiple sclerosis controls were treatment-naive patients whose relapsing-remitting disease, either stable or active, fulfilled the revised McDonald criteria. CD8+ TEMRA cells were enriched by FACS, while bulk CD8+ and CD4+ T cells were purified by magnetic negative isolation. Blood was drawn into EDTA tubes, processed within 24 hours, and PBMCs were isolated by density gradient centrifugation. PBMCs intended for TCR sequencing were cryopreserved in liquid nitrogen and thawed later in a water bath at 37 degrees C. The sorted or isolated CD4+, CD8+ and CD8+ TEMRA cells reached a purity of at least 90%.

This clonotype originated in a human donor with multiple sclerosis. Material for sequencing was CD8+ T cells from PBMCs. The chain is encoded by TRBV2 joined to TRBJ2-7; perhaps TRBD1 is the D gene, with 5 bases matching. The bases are TGTGCCAGCGCCGGGTACGCTAGGGGCTACGAGCAGTACTTC. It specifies CASAGYARGYEQYF.